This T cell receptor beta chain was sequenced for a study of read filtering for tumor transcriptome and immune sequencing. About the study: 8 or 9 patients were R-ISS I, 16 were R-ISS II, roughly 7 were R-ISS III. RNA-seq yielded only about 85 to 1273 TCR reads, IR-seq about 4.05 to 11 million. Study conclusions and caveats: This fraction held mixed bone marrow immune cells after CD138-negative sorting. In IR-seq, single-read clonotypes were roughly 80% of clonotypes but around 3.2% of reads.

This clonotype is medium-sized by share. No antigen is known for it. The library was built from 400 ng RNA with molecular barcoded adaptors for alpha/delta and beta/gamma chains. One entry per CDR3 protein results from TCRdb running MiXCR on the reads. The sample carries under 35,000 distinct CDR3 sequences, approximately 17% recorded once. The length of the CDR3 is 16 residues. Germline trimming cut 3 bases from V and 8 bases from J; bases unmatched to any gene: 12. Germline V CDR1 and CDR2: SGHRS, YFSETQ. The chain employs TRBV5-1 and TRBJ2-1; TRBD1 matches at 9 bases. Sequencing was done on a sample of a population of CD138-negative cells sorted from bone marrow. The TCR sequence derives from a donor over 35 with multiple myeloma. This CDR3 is CASSWEQGARSDEQFF. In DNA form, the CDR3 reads TGCGCCAGCAGCTGGGAACAGGGGGCGCGTAGTGATGAGCAGTTCTTC.